The 6 T cell receptor beta chains below come from one sample, sequenced in a study of T cells in Graves' hyperthyroidism and ophthalmopathy (dated by TCRdb to the late 2010s). The method was multiplex PCR. Sequenced using an Illumina HiSeq 2000. TCR beta CDR3 regions were amplified from RNA transcripts. The first round of RT-PCR for the TCR CDR3 was performed with the HTBI primer set and the Qiagen OneStep RT-PCR kit. TCRdb passed the public sequencing reads through fastp at Q25 and MiXCR, retaining productive beta sequences. Rows merge per CDR3 protein into single entries with the most common DNA and genes. This sample is represented by under 300,000 distinct CDR3 sequences; about 13% of them were singletons. Roughly 7.7% of the sample rests with the top ten. Sequences were obtained from blood. Receptor source: a woman between 40 and 55 years old with Graves' hyperthyroidism.

V is TRBV18 and J is TRBJ2-1; D not certain. Germline V gene sequence: CDR1 KGHSH, CDR2 LQKENI. The CDR3 is 15 residues long. V was shortened by 0 bases and J by 1 base, with 7 bases between the two germline ends. The CDR3 sequence is CASSPPLTSYNEQFF. Written as DNA, the CDR3 is TGTGCCAGCTCACCACCTTTGACATCCTACAATGAGCAGTTCTTC.

This clonotype showed up many times. The chain carries TRBV6-2 or TRBV6-3 and TRBJ1-1; D is perhaps TRBD1 (6 bases). The germline V gene has CDR1 MNHEY and CDR2 SVGEGT. The CDR3 totals 12 residues. The ends were cut back, 4 bases at V and 9 bases at J, with 12 bases in the middle. The CDR3 nucleotides are TGTGCCAGCAGTTCGGGGGACACCCAAGCTTTCTTT. Protein product: CASSSGDTQAFF.

This sequence joins TRBV12-3 or TRBV12-4 and TRBJ2-6; D could derive from TRBD1 or TRBD2 (5 bases each). Trimming pared 6 bases from V and 11 bases from J, leaving 17 bases between. The CDR3 totals 14 residues. The CDR3: CASRHGTDLHVLTF. In DNA form, the CDR3 reads TGTGCCAGCAGGCATGGGACGGACCTCCACGTCCTGACTTTC.

This clonotype appeared once. The chain carries TRBV28 and TRBJ1-5, with 9 positions matching TRBD1. Per the germline V gene, CDR1 is MDHEN and CDR2 is SYDVKM. The CDR3 runs 20 residues. V lost 1 base, J lost 2 bases, and 15 bases stayed unmatched. CDR3 sequence reads: CASSLSLLRTRDRGNQPQHF. The DNA for the CDR3 is TGTGCCAGCAGTTTATCTTTGTTGCGGACCCGGGACAGGGGCAATCAGCCCCAGCATTTT.

This clonotype was observed a few times. J is TRBJ2-1 and V is TRBV10-3, with D possibly matching TRBD2 (6 bases). CDR3 length: 11 amino acids. Trimming removed 11 bases from V and 4 bases from J, with 9 bases in between. CDR1 is ENHRY, CDR2 SYGVKD, per germline. This chain's CDR3 is CASGGYNEQFF. The CDR3 DNA follows: TGTGCCTCCGGGGGATACAATGAGCAGTTCTTC.

Many counts were recorded for this clonotype. CDR3 sequence: CASSFGNEQYF. Written as DNA, the CDR3 is TGTGCCAGCAGCTTTGGGAACGAGCAGTACTTC. This chain links TRBV7-9 with TRBJ2-7; no clear D gene. CDR1 is SEHNR and CDR2 is FQNEAQ in the germline V gene (reference sequence). The V end lost 3 bases, the J end lost 5 bases, and 5 bases lay between the germline ends. The CDR3 runs to 11 residues.